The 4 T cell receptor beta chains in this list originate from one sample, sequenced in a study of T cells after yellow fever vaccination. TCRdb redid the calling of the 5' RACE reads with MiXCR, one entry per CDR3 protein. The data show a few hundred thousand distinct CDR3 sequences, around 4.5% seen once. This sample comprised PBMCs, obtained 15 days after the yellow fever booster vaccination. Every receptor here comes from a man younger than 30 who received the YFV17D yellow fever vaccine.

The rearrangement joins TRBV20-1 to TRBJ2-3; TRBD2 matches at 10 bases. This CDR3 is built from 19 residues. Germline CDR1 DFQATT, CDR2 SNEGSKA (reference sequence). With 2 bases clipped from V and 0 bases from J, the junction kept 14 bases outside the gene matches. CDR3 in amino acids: CSARSGRQSGGVSTDTQYF. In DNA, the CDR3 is TGCAGTGCTAGATCCGGCAGGCAGAGCGGGGGGGTGAGCACAGATACGCAGTATTTT.

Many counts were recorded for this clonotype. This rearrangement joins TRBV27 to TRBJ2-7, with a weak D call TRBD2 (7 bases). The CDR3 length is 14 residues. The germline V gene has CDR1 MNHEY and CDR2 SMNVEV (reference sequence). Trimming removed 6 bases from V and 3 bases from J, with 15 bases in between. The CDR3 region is CASRGGGGLYEQYF. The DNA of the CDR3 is TGTGCCAGCAGGGGCGGGGGCGGCCTCTACGAGCAGTACTTC.

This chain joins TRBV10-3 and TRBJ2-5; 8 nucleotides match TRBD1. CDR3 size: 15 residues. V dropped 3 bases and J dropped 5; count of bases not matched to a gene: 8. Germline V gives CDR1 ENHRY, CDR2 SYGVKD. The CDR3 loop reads CAISDTGGIGETQYF. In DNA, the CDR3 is TGTGCCATCAGTGATACAGGGGGTATTGGGGAGACCCAGTACTTC.

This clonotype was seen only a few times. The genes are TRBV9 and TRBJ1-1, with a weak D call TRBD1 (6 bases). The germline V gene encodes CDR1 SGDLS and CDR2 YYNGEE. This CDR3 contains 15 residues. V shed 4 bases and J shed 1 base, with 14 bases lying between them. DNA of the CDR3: TGTGCCAGCAGCAGAGACGTGGGGGCGAACACTGAAGCTTTCTTT. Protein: CASSRDVGANTEAFF.